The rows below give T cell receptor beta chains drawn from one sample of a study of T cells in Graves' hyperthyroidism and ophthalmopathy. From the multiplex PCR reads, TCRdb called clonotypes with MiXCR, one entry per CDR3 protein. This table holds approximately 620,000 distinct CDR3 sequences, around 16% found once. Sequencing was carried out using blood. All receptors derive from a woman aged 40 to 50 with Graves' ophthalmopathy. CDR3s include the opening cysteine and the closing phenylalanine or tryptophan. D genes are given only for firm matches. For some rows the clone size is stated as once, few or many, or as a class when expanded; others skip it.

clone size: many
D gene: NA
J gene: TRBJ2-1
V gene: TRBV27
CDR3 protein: CASSPDHYNEQFF
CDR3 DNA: TGTGCCAGCAGTCCAGACCACTACAATGAGCAGTTCTTC

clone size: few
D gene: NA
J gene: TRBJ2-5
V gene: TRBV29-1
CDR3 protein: CSVGVDGVTQYF
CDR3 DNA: TGCAGCGTTGGGGTGGACGGGGTGACCCAGTACTTC

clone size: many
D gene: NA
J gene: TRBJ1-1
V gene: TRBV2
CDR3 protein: CASSPEGGTEAFF
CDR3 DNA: TGTGCCAGCAGCCCAGAAGGAGGAACTGAAGCTTTCTTT

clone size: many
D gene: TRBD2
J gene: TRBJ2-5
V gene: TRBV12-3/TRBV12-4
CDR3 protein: CASSFQTGLAGAVKETQYF
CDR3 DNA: TGTGCCAGCAGTTTCCAAACGGGACTAGCGGGAGCGGTGAAAGAGACCCAGTACTTC

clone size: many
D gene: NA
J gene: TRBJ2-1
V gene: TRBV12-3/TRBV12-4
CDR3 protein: CASTEGGRNEQFF
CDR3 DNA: TGTGCCAGCACGGAGGGGGGGCGAAATGAGCAGTTCTTC

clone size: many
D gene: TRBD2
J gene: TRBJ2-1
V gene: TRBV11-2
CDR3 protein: CASIPPGLAGGGRNEQFF
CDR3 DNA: TGTGCCAGCATCCCTCCGGGACTAGCGGGAGGGGGACGGAATGAGCAGTTCTTC

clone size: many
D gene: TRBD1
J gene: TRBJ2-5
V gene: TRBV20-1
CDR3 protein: CSAPGQGNAETQYF
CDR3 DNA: TGCAGTGCTCCGGGACAGGGCAATGCGGAGACCCAGTACTTC

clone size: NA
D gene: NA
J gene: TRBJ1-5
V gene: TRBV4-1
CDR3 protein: CASSRRDGPNQPQHF
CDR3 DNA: TGCGCCAGCAGCCGGCGGGACGGGCCCAATCAGCCCCAGCATTTT

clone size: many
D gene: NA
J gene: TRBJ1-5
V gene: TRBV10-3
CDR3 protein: CAISDGTSYQPQHF
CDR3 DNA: TGTGCCATCAGTGATGGTACATCCTATCAGCCCCAGCATTTT

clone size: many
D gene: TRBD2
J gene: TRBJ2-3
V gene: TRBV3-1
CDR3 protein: CASSRRTSGSTDTQYF
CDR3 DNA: TGTGCCAGCAGCCGTCGGACTAGCGGCAGCACAGATACGCAGTATTTT

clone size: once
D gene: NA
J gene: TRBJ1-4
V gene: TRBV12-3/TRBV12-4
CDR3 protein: CASSFRFSEKLFF
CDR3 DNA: TGTGCCAGCAGTTTTAGGTTTTCTGAAAAACTGTTTTTT

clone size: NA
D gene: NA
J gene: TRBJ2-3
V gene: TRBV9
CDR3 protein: CASSAEGLDTQYF
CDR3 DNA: TGTGCCAGCAGCGCGGAGGGCCTAGATACGCAGTATTTT

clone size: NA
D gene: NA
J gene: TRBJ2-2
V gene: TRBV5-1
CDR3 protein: CASSLVLTGELFF
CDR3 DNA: TGCGCCAGCAGCTTGGTCCTCACCGGGGAGCTGTTTTTT

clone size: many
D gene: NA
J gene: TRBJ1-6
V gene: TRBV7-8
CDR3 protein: CASSLEGHPSSYNSPLHF
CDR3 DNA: TGTGCCAGCAGCTTAGAGGGACACCCGAGCTCCTATAATTCACCCCTCCACTTT

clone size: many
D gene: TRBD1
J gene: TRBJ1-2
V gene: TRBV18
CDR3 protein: CASSSTGRSGGYTF
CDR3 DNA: TGTGCCAGCTCATCGACAGGGAGGTCTGGAGGCTACACCTTC

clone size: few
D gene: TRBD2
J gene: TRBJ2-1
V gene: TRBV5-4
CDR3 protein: CASSLDLAEYNEQFF
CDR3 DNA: TGTGCCAGCAGCTTGGATCTAGCGGAATACAATGAGCAGTTCTTC

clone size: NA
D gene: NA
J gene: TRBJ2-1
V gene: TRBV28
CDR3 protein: CASTSDAYNEQFF
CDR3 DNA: TGTGCCAGCACCTCCGACGCCTACAATGAGCAGTTCTTC

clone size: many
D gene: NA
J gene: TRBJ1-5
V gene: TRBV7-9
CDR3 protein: CASSLENSNQPQHF
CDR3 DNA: TGTGCCAGCAGCCTCGAGAATAGCAATCAGCCCCAGCATTTT

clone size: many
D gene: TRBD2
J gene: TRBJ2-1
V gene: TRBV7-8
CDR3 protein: CASSLARGGGYYNEQFF
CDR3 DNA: TGTGCCAGCAGCTTAGCGAGGGGCGGGGGGTACTACAATGAGCAGTTCTTC

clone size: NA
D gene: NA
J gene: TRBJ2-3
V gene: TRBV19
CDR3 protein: CASNRDPTDTQYF
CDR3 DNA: TGTGCCAGCAACCGGGACCCCACAGATACGCAGTATTTT

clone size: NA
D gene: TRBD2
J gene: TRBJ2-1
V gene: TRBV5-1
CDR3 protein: CASSRLAGDNEQFF
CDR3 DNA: TGCGCCAGCAGTAGGCTAGCGGGAGACAATGAGCAGTTCTTC

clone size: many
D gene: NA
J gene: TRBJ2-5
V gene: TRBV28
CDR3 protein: CASSLPTGGETQYF
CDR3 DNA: TGTGCCAGCAGTTTACCGACAGGCGGGGAGACCCAGTACTTC

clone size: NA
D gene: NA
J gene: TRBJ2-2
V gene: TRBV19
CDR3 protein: CASRVGLGHTGELFF
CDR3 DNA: TGTGCCAGTAGAGTGGGTCTAGGTCACACCGGGGAGCTGTTTTTT

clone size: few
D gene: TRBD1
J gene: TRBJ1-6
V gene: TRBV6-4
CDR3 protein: CASTPGQSYNSPLHF
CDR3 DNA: TGTGCCAGCACTCCGGGACAGTCCTATAATTCACCCCTCCACTTT

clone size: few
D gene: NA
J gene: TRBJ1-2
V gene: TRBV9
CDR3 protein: CASSVPGSSYGYTF
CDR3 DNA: TGTGCCAGCAGCGTACCTGGCAGTTCTTATGGCTACACCTTC

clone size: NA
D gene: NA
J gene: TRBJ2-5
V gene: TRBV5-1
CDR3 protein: CASSLTSTRRGQETQYF
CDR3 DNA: TGCGCCAGCAGCCTGACCTCGACTAGGAGGGGACAAGAGACCCAGTACTTC

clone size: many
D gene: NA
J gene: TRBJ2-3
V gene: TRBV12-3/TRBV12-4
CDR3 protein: CASSLMISTDTQYF
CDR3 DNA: TGTGCCAGCAGTTTAATGATTAGCACAGATACGCAGTATTTT

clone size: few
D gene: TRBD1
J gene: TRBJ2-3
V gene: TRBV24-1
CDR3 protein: CATSDSGTGRGTDTQYF
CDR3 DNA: TGTGCCACCAGTGACTCAGGGACAGGTAGGGGCACAGATACGCAGTATTTT

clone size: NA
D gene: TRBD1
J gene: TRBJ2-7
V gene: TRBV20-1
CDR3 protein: CSAPDRGSSYEQYF
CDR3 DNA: TGCAGTGCCCCGGACAGGGGGTCTTCCTACGAGCAGTACTTC

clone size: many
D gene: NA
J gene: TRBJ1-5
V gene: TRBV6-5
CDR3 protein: CASSYGDRNQPQHF
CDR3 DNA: TGTGCCAGCAGTTACGGGGACCGAAATCAGCCCCAGCATTTT

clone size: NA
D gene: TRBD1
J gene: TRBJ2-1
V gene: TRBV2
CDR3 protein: CASSDSQGVSYNEQFF
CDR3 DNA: TGTGCCAGCAGTGATTCACAGGGGGTCTCCTACAATGAGCAGTTCTTC

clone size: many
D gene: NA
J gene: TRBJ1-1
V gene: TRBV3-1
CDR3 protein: CASSQVWEATEAFF
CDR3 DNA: TGTGCCAGCAGCCAAGTCTGGGAAGCCACTGAAGCTTTCTTT

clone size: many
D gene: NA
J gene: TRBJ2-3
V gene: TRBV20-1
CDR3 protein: CSARPDSTPTDTQYF
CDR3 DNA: TGCAGTGCTAGACCGGACAGCACCCCCACAGATACGCAGTATTTT

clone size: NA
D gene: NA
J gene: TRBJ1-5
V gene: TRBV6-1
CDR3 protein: CASTDEAGAQPQHF
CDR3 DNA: TGTGCCAGCACCGACGAGGCGGGTGCTCAGCCCCAGCATTTT

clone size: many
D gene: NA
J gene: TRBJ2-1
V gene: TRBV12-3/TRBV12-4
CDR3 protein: CASSTPGWVAKSDEQFF
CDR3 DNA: TGTGCCAGCAGTACCCCCGGTTGGGTAGCGAAGAGCGATGAGCAGTTCTTC

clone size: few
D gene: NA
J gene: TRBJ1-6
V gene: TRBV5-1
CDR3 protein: CASSLDQGRGSPLHF
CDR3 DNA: TGCGCCAGCAGCTTGGACCAGGGGCGGGGTTCACCCCTCCACTTT

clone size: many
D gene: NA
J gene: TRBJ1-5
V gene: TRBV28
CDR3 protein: CASSFGGQSNQPQHF
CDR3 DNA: TGTGCCAGCAGTTTCGGTGGACAGAGTAATCAGCCCCAGCATTTT

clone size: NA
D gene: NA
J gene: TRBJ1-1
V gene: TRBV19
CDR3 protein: CASSIVGLATEAFF
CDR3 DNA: TGTGCCAGTAGTATAGTGGGACTGGCCACTGAAGCTTTCTTT

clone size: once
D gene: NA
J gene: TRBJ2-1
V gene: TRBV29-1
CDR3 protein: CSVRFNNEQFF
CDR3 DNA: TGCAGCGTAAGGTTTAACAATGAGCAGTTCTTC

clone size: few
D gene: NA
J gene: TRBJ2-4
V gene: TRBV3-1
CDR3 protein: CASSQGEGGTSAKNIQYF
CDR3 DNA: TGTGCCAGCAGCCAAGGAGAGGGTGGAACGTCAGCCAAAAACATTCAGTACTTC

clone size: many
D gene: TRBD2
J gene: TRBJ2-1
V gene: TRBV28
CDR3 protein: CASRQGAGRPYNEQFF
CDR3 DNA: TGTGCCAGCAGGCAGGGAGCGGGAAGACCCTACAATGAGCAGTTCTTC

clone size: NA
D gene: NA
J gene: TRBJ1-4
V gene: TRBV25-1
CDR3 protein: CASSGTAKKLFF
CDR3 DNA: TGTGCCAGCAGTGGAACAGCAAAAAAACTGTTTTTT

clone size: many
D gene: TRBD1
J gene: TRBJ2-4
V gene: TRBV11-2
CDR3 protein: CASDTLGHRGKNIQYF
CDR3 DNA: TGTGCCAGCGATACGTTAGGTCACAGGGGCAAAAACATTCAGTACTTC

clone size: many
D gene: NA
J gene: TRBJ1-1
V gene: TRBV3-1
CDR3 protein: CASSPYPRGHHPEAFF
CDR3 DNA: TGTGCCAGCAGCCCATACCCCCGAGGGCACCACCCTGAAGCTTTCTTT

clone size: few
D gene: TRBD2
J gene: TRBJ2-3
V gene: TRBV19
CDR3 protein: CATPPGVQGRRREEGDTQYF
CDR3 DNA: TGTGCCACTCCTCCGGGGGTGCAGGGGAGAAGGCGGGAGGAAGGAGATACGCAGTATTTT

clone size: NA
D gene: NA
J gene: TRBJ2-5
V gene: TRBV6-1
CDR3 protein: CASVYQETQYF
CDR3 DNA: TGTGCCAGTGTGTACCAAGAGACCCAGTACTTC

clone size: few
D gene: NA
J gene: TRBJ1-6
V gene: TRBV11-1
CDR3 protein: CASSLGYGNSPLHF
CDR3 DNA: TGTGCCAGCAGCTTAGGGTACGGAAATTCACCCCTCCACTTT

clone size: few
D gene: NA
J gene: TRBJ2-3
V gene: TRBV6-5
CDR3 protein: CASSYAGDWNTQYF
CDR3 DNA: TGTGCCAGCAGTTACGCGGGTGACTGGAATACGCAGTATTTT

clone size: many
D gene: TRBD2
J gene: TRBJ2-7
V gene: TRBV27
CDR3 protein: CASSLSGLAGGFYEQYF
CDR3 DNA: TGTGCCAGCAGTTTATCTGGACTAGCGGGAGGGTTTTACGAGCAGTACTTC

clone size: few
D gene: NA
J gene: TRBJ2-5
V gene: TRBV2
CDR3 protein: CASSEGGPTTSVSLQETQYF
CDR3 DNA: TGTGCCAGCAGTGAGGGGGGACCAACAACTTCGGTTTCCTTACAAGAGACCCAGTACTTC

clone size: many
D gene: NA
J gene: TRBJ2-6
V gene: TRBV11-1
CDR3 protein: CASSLGEAGANVLTF
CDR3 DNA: TGTGCCAGCAGCTTAGGAGAGGCAGGGGCCAACGTCCTGACTTTC

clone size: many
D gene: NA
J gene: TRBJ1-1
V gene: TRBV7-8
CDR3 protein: CASSYSSGDTEAFF
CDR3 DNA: TGTGCCAGCAGCTACAGCTCTGGGGACACTGAAGCTTTCTTT

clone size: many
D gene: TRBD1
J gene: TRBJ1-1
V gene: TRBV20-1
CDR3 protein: CSADRGSDEAFF
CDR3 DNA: TGCAGTGCCGACAGGGGGAGTGATGAAGCTTTCTTT

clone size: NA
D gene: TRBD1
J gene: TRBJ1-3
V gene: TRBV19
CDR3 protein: CASRDRTSGNTIYF
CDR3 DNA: TGTGCCAGTCGGGACAGGACCTCTGGAAACACCATATATTTT

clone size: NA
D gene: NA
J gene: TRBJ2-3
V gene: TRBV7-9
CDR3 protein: CASSLAMSDTQYF
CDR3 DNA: TGTGCCAGCAGCTTAGCGATGTCAGATACGCAGTATTTT

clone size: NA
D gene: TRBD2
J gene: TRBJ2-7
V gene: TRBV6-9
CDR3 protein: CASSYRGGASYEQYF
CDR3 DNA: TGTGCCAGCAGTTATCGGGGGGGGGCATCCTACGAGCAGTACTTC

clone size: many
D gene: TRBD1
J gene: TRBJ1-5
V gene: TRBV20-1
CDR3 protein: CSASDRGGSGPQHF
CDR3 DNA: TGCAGTGCTAGTGACAGGGGAGGTAGCGGGCCCCAGCATTTT

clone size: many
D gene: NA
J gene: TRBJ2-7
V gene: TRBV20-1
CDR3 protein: CSAQGSSDEQYF
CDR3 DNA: TGCAGTGCCCAGGGTAGCTCTGACGAGCAGTACTTC